The T cell receptor beta chain under discussion was sequenced for a study of cytomegalovirus exposure and HLA in healthy donors. Use of 60 Vbeta and 13 Jbeta primers characterized the PCR. Sequencing was performed with immunoSEQ multiplex PCR; in TCRdb, only in-frame clones are kept and a portion is missing. The table includes roughly 50,000 clones, 65% to 75% detected once. This CDR3 has 15 amino acids. Germline CDR1 MDHEN, CDR2 SYDVKM. This chain joins TRBV28 and TRBJ2-5; maybe TRBD2 (6 bases). The J call is doubtful: the DNA matches TRBJ2-7 better. This TCR came from a man aged 25-40 years in good health and CMV-seropositive. Sequenced sample: PBMCs. The CDR3 region has the DNA TGTGCCAGCAGTTTAGGCGGAGGGTTCTCCTACGAGCAGTACTTC. It specifies CASSLGGGFSYEQYF.